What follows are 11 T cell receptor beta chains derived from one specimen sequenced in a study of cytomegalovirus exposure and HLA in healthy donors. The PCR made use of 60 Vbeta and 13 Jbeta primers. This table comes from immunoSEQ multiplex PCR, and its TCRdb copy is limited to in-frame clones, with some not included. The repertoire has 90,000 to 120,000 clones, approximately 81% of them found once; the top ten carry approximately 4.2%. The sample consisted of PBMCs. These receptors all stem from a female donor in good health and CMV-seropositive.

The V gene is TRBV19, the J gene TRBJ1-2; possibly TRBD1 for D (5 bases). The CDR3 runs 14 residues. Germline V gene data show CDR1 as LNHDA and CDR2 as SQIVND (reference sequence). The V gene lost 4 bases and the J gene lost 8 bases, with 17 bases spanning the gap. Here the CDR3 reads CASSSGLRRGGYTF. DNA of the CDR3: TGTGCCAGTAGTAGTGGACTCCGGAGGGGAGGCTACACCTTC.

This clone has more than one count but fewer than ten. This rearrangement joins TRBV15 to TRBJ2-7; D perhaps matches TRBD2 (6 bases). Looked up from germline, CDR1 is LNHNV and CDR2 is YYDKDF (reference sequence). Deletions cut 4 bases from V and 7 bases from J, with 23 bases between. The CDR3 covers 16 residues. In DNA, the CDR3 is TGTGCCACCAGCAAACATCCCCCGGGAGACCTTGGAGAGCAGTACTTC. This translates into CATSKHPPGDLGEQYF.

CDR3: CAYPGPGGYTF. In nucleotides, the CDR3 is TGTGCCTACCCTGGACCGGGAGGCTACACCTTC. The J gene is TRBJ1-2, the V gene TRBV30, with unresolved D. Germline CDR1 and CDR2: GTSNPN and SVGIG (reference sequence). V lost 7 bases to trimming and J lost 8 bases, with 14 bases between them. This CDR3 has 11 residues.

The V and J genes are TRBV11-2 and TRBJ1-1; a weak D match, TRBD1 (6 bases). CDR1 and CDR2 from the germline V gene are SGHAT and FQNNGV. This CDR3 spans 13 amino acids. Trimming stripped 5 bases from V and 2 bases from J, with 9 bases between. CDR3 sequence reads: CASSPGDNTEAFF. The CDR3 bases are TGTGCCAGCAGCCCAGGGGATAACACTGAAGCTTTCTTT.

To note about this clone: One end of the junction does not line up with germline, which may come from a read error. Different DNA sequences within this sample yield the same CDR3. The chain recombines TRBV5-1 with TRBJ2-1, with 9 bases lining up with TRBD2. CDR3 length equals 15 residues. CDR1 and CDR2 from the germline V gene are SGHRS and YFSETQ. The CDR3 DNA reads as TGCGCCAGCAGCTTGAGCGGGGGGTCGGGCAATGAACAGTTCTTC. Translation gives CASSLSGGSGNEQFF.

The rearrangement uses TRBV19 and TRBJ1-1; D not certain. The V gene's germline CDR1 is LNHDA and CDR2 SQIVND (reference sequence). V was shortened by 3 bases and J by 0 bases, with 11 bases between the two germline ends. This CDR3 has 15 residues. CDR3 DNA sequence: TGTGCCAGTAGTATTGGGCCAGGATTGAACACTGAAGCTTTCTTT. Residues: CASSIGPGLNTEAFF.

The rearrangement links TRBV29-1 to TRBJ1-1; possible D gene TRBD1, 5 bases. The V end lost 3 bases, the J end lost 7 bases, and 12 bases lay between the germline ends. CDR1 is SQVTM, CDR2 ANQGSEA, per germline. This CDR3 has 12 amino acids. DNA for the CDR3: TGCAGCGTTGACGGGGGAGGGAGTGAAGCTTTCTTT. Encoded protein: CSVDGGGSEAFF. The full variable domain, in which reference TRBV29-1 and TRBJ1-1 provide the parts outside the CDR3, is SAVISQKPSRDICQRGTSLTIQCQVDSQVTMMFWYRQQPGQSLTLIATANQGSEATYESGFVIDKFPISRPNLTFSTLTVSNMSPEDSSIYLCSVDGGGSEAFFGQGTRLTVV.

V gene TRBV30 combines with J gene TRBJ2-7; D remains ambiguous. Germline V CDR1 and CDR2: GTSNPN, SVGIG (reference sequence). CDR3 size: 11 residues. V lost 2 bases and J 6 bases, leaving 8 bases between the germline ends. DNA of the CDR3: TGTGCCTGGAGTCCAGGAAGCGAGCAGTACTTC. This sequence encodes CAWSPGSEQYF. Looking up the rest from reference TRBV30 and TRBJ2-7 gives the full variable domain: SQTIHQWPATLVQPVGSPLSLECTVEGTSNPNLYWYRQAAGRGLQLLFYSVGIGQISSEVPQNLSASRPQDRQFILSSKKLLLSDSGFYLCAWSPGSEQYFGPGTRLTVT.

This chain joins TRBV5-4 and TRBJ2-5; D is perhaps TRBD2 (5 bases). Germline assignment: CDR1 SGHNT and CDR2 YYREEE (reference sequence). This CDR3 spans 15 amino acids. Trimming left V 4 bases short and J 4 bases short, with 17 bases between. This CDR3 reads CASSDPSVARETQYF. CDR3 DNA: TGTGCCAGCAGCGATCCCTCAGTAGCGCGAGAGACCCAGTACTTC. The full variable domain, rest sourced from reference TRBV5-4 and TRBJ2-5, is ETGVTQSPTHLIKTRGQQVTLRCSSQSGHNTVSWYQQALGQGPQFIFQYYREEENGRGNFPPRFSGLQFPNYSSELNVNALELDDSALYLCASSDPSVARETQYFGPGTRLLVL.

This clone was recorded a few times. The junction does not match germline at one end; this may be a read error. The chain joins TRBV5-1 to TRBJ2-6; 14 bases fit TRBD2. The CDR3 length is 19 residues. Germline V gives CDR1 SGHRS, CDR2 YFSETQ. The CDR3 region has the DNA TGCGCCAGCAGGGGGAAGGGACTAGCGGGAGCTCCCGGGGCCAACGGCCTGACTTTC. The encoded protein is CASRGKGLAGAPGANGLTF. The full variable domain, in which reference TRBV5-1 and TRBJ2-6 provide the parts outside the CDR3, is KAGVTQTPRYLIKTRGQQVTLSCSPISGHRSVSWYQQTPGQGLQFLFEYFSETQRNKGNFPGRFSGRQFSNSRSEMNVSTLELGDSALYLCASRGKGLAGAPGANGLTFGAGSRLTVL.

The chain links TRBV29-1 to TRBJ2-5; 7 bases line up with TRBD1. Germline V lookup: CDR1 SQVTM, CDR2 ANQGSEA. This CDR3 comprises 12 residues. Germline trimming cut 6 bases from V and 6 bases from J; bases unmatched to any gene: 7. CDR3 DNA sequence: TGCAGCGTCCGACAGGGCGGTAAGACCCAGTACTTC. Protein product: CSVRQGGKTQYF.